These 21 T cell receptor beta chains were all obtained from the same sample, sequenced in a study of blood T cell repertoires in COVID-19. TCRdb keeps only in-frame clones here, not all; method: immunoSEQ multiplex PCR. The repertoire holds around 47,000 clones, with around 90% as singletons. Material for sequencing was peripheral blood. These receptors all come from a man aged 45-60 years with active COVID-19.

The V call is TRBV21-1, the J call TRBJ1-6; the listed D gene, TRBD1, was not tested against the DNA. TRBV21-1 is a documented pseudogene. The CDR3 consists of 16 residues. The CDR3, as DNA: TGTGCCAGCAGCCCAGGGACAGGGTCCTATAATTCACCCCTCCACTTT. This encodes CASSPGTGSYNSPLHF.

J is TRBJ2-7 and V is TRBV6-1, with 8 bases fitting TRBD1. This CDR3 spans 15 amino acids. Germline V lookup: CDR1 MNHNS, CDR2 SASEGT. V was pared by 3 bases and J by 5 bases, with 9 bases of the junction left unmatched. CDR3 DNA sequence: TGTGCCAGCAGTGATCAGGGGGCGAGTCGGGACGAGCAGTACTTC. It yields the protein CASSDQGASRDEQYF.

This clone was seen just once. The V gene is TRBV2, the J gene TRBJ2-3; 8 bases agree with TRBD2. The CDR3 contains 13 residues. The germline gives CDR1 SNHLY, CDR2 FYNNEI. After removal of 8 bases from V and 5 bases from J, the junction contained 6 bases not matched to a gene. CDR3 sequence reads: CASSTGGQDTQYF. CDR3 coding DNA: TGTGCCAGCTCTACGGGGGGGCAAGATACGCAGTATTTT.

The CDR3 nucleotides are TGTGCCAGCAGTTTATTAGGCCAGGATAATTCACCCCTCCACTTT. Residues: CASSLLGQDNSPLHF. This sequence joins TRBV27 and TRBJ1-6; D remains unclear. Germline CDR1 is MNHEY and CDR2 is SMNVEV (reference sequence). This CDR3 spans 15 amino acids. Deletions cut 1 base from V and 5 bases from J, with 9 bases between.

This clone is a singleton in its sample. J is TRBJ2-3 and V is TRBV5-1; a weak D match, TRBD2 (5 bases). The germline V and J ends were trimmed by 5 bases and 4 bases, with 5 bases remaining between them. Per the germline V gene, CDR1 is SGHRS and CDR2 is YFSETQ. The CDR3 contains 11 residues. The CDR3 DNA reads TGCGCCAGCAGTAGCGCAGATACGCAGTATTTT. Translation: CASSSADTQYF.

The chain has TRBV27 and TRBJ2-3; D might be TRBD2 (5 bases). The CDR3 is 13 residues long. CDR1 MNHEY and CDR2 SMNVEV come from the germline V gene (reference sequence). Between the trimmed V and J ends, which lost 4 bases and 4 bases, there was a span of 9 bases. The CDR3 sequence is CASSSGVADTQYF. Here the CDR3 DNA reads TGTGCCAGCAGTTCCGGGGTGGCAGATACGCAGTATTTT.

The V and J genes are TRBV11-2 and TRBJ1-2; unclear D gene. CDR1 and CDR2 from the germline V gene are SGHAT and FQNNGV. Trimming stripped 4 bases from V and 3 bases from J, with 6 bases between. There are 12 residues in the CDR3. The CDR3 here is CASSSSHYGYTF. For the CDR3, the DNA is TGTGCCAGCAGCTCCTCCCACTATGGCTACACCTTC.

The V and J genes are TRBV6-1 and TRBJ2-3; 8 bases are a match to TRBD2. With V trimmed by 4 bases and J by 0 bases, 12 bases remained unmatched. From germline, CDR1 is MNHNS and CDR2 SASEGT. This CDR3 has 18 residues. CDR3 DNA sequence: TGTGCCAGCAGTGGTGCCCCCCTCGGGGGGGTTAGCACAGATACGCAGTATTTT. As protein: CASSGAPLGGVSTDTQYF.

This rearrangement joins TRBV2 to TRBJ2-2; 7 nucleotides align to TRBD1. Per germline, CDR1 SNHLY and CDR2 FYNNEI. This CDR3 contains 14 residues. V lost 6 bases and J lost 2; bases outside the gene matches: 3. The CDR3 region is CASRQGINTGELFF. CDR3 DNA sequence: TGTGCCAGCAGACAGGGGATAAACACCGGGGAGCTGTTTTTT.

In this sample, this clone turned up a few times. The J gene is TRBJ2-7, the V gene TRBV12-2; TRBD1 is the table's D call, not checked against the DNA. TRBV12-2 is assigned pseudogene status. This CDR3 has 14 amino acids. The CDR3 here is CASRLARTTYEQYF. The CDR3 DNA reads TGTGCAAGTCGCTTAGCGCGGACAACCTACGAGCAGTACTTC.

The rearrangement joins TRBV10-3 to TRBJ2-3, with TRBD1 matching over 7 bases. With 2 bases clipped from V and 0 bases from J, the junction kept 2 bases outside the gene matches. The CDR3 extends over 15 amino acids. CDR1 and CDR2 (germline): ENHRY, SYGVKD. CDR3 DNA: TGTGCCATCAGTGAGAGGGGGCCGAGCACAGATACGCAGTATTTT. It specifies CAISERGPSTDTQYF.

This chain links TRBV30 with TRBJ2-3; D may be TRBD2 (6 bases). Germline V gene data show CDR1 as GTSNPN and CDR2 as SVGIG (reference sequence). Trimming pared 2 bases from V and 2 bases from J, leaving 14 bases between. The CDR3 runs 15 residues. CDR3 sequence: CAWSRRDLDTDTQYF. The CDR3 DNA reads as TGTGCCTGGAGTAGGAGGGATTTGGACACAGATACGCAGTATTTT.

This clone has only one observation. The chain links TRBV4-3 to TRBJ2-3; 12 nucleotides match TRBD2. Per germline, CDR1 LGHNA and CDR2 YSLEER. The CDR3 has 19 amino acids. The V gene end was trimmed by 1 base and the J gene end by 0 bases; junction bases not matched to a gene: 8. DNA of the CDR3: TGCGCCAGCAGCCAAGGTACCCCACTAGCGGGAGGTAGCACAGATACGCAGTATTTT. This translates into CASSQGTPLAGGSTDTQYF.

J is TRBJ2-1 and V is TRBV7-2; 8 bases are shared with TRBD1. The CDR3 is 16 amino acids. V was pared by 3 bases and J by 1 base, with 5 bases of the junction left unmatched. Germline values: CDR1 SGHTA, CDR2 FQGNSA. The DNA for the CDR3 is TGTGCCAGCAGCTTGACAGGGGATCAATCCTACAATGAGCAGTTCTTC. Translation gives CASSLTGDQSYNEQFF.

The V and J genes are TRBV5-4 and TRBJ2-7; 10 bases are shared with TRBD1. With V trimmed by 0 bases and J by 2 bases, 2 bases remained unmatched. CDR1 and CDR2 from the germline V gene are SGHNT and YYREEE (reference sequence). The length of the CDR3 is 15 residues. CDR3 sequence reads: CASSLEGTGAYEQYF. The CDR3 DNA reads TGTGCCAGCAGCTTGGAGGGGACAGGGGCCTACGAGCAGTACTTC.

The chain couples TRBV12-3 or TRBV12-4 to TRBJ2-7; TRBD1 agrees at 7 bases. CDR3 size: 13 residues. Trimming took 6 bases from V and 9 from J; bases not matched to a gene: 11. In DNA, the CDR3 is TGTGCCAGCAGCCGAACAGGGGTTCGTAGGCAGTACTTC. Amino acid sequence: CASSRTGVRRQYF.

The chain employs TRBV6-6 and TRBJ1-4, with TRBD1 matching over 12 bases. V was pared by 6 bases and J by 6 bases, with 8 bases of the junction left unmatched. The CDR3 runs to 16 residues. The germline V gene encodes CDR1 MNHNY and CDR2 SVGAGI (reference sequence). This CDR3 is CASRGTGGKGHEKLFF. In DNA, the CDR3 is TGTGCCAGCAGGGGGACAGGGGGCAAGGGGCATGAAAAACTGTTTTTT.

In its sample, this clone was seen once. The chain carries TRBV6-5 and TRBJ1-4; TRBD1 might be the D (6 bases). Between the trimmed V and J ends, which lost 6 bases and 8 bases, there was a span of 19 bases. Germline V gives CDR1 MNHEY, CDR2 SVGAGI. The CDR3 contains 15 residues. The CDR3 loop reads CASSPVRGAGEKLFF. The DNA of the CDR3 is TGTGCCAGCAGCCCCGTCCGGGGGGCGGGGGAAAAACTGTTTTTT.

This chain connects TRBV28 to TRBJ2-7, with 12 bases fitting TRBD2. The germline CDR1 and CDR2 sequences are MDHEN and SYDVKM. This CDR3 spans 21 amino acids. V shed 3 bases, J shed 0 bases, and the junction held 18 bases outside the gene matches. CDR3 residues: CASSLTPDPPGLAGSSYEQYF. The CDR3 DNA is TGTGCCAGCAGTTTGACCCCGGATCCTCCGGGACTAGCGGGCTCCTCCTACGAGCAGTACTTC.

V gene TRBV9 combines with J gene TRBJ2-2; D is possibly TRBD1 (5 bases). V dropped 1 base and J dropped 3 bases, with 13 bases sitting between them. This CDR3 spans 16 amino acids. CDR1 is SGDLS, CDR2 YYNGEE, per germline. Written as DNA, the CDR3 is TGTGCCAGCAGCGTAAGGACACCGCTTCACACCGGGGAGCTGTTTTTT. It is translated as CASSVRTPLHTGELFF.

This clone was seen ten or more times. The chain joins TRBV28 to TRBJ1-1; D perhaps matches TRBD1 (5 bases). V gave up 5 bases and J gave up 3 bases, with 10 bases separating them. The CDR3 runs to 13 residues. CDR1 and CDR2 from the germline V gene are MDHEN and SYDVKM. This chain's CDR3 is CASSMQGYTEAFF. As DNA, the CDR3 is TGTGCCAGCAGTATGCAGGGATACACTGAAGCTTTCTTT.